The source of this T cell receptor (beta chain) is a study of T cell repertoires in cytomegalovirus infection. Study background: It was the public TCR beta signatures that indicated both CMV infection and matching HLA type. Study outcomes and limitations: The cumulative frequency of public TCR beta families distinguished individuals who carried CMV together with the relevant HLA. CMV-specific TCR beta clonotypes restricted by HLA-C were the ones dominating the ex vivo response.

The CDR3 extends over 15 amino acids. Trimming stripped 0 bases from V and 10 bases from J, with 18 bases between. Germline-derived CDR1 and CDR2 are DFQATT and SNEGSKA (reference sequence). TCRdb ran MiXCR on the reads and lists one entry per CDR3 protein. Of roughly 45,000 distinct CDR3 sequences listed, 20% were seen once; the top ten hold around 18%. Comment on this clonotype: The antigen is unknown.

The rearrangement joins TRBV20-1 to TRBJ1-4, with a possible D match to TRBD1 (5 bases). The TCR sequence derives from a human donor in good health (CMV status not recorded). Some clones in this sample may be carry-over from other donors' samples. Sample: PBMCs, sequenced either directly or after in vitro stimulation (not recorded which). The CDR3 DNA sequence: TGCAGTGCTAGAGATCTGGTTCAGGGTTTAGGAAAACTGTTTTTT. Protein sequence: CSARDLVQGLGKLFF.